This T cell receptor beta chain appears in the sequencing data of a study of T cells in Graves' hyperthyroidism and ophthalmopathy. Study-wide background: Prior to any treatment, at the point of initial diagnosis, peripheral blood was collected.

This clonotype has only a few counts. As yet, its antigen is unknown. The CDR3 covers 15 residues. With 3 bases removed from V and 0 bases from J, the gap between germline ends came to 10 bases. From germline, CDR1 is MNHEY and CDR2 SVGAGI. Regarding the study as a whole: It was a median about 7.1 months before onset that the model predicted ophthalmopathy.

RNA transcripts provided the source from which TCR beta CDR3 regions were amplified. TCR CDR3 regions were first amplified by RT-PCR with HTBI primers. TCRdb reprocessed the multiplex PCR reads via MiXCR and lists one record per CDR3 protein. Counted here are approximately 360,000 distinct CDR3 sequences, 20% to 25% occurring once; the ten biggest clones make up around 70%. Source material: blood. The chain is built from TRBV6-5 and TRBJ2-3; D may be TRBD2 (6 bases). The origin of this receptor is a man aged 45 to 65 with Graves' hyperthyroidism. Written as DNA, the CDR3 is TGTGCCAGCAGTTATGGACTAACTAGCACAGATACGCAGTATTTT. Protein product: CASSYGLTSTDTQYF.